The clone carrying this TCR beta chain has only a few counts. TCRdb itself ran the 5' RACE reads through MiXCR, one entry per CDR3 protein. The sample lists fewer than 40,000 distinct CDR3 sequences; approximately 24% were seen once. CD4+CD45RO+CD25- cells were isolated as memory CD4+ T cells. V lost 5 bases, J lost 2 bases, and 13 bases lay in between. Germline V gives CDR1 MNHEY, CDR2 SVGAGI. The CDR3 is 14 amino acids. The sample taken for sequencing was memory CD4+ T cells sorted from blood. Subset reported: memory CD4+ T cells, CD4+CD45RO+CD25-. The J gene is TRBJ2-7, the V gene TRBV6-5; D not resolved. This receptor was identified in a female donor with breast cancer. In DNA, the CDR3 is TGTGCCAGCAGTGAATATGACCGAGCCTACGAGCAGTACTTC. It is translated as CASSEYDRAYEQYF.